This T cell receptor (beta chain) was sequenced during a study of blood T cell repertoires in COVID-19. On the study more broadly: T cells, B-cell-depleted T cells, or PBMCs provided the cDNA or gDNA that served as material.

Original data processing: Estimation of nucleated cell counts was performed using reference gene primer amplification. Assay: immunoSEQ multiplex PCR; the TCRdb copy retains only in-frame clones and omits some. V and J calls and clone size come straight from that table; D and trimming were deduced from the DNA. Among 450,000 or so clones listed, over 75% were seen once. This clone was counted a single time. Seattle-derived patients entered the study during active infection and were followed longitudinally. Germline V CDR1 and CDR2: MNHEY, SMNVEV (reference sequence). Trimming left V 6 bases short and J 1 base short, with 19 bases between. The CDR3 contains 17 residues.

Input material: peripheral blood. The chain combines TRBV27 with TRBJ1-5; D is ambiguous. The receptor's source is a woman aged 40 to 50 with COVID-19, enrolled during active disease. CDR3 sequence: CASSNSNLFASNQPQHF. In DNA form, the CDR3 reads TGTGCCAGCAGCAATAGCAATCTATTTGCCAGCAATCAGCCCCAGCATTTT.